The clone carrying this T cell receptor beta chain was seen just once. No antigen is known for it. The data were taken from a study of cytomegalovirus exposure and HLA in healthy donors. 60 Vbeta and 13 Jbeta primers were used in PCR. TCRdb's table, derived via immunoSEQ multiplex PCR, lists solely in-frame clones and lacks some. The sample gives more than 70,000 clones, approximately 83% of which show up once; roughly 3% is in the top ten. Whole-study findings and limits: The classifier was said to identify cytomegalovirus status with high specificity and sensitivity.

The specimen was PBMCs. The sequence was obtained from a man in his forties or fifties in good health and CMV-seronegative.

The CDR3, as DNA: TGTGCCAGCAGTTCGGGACAGGAAAATGAAAAACTGTTTTTT. It codes for CASSSGQENEKLFF. The rearrangement uses TRBV28 and TRBJ1-4, with TRBD1 matching 8 bases. Germline V gene lookup returns CDR1 MDHEN and CDR2 SYDVKM. This CDR3 has 14 residues. Losses at the gene ends were 4 bases for V and 5 bases for J; bases not matched to a gene: 3.